The clone carrying this T cell receptor (beta chain) was counted once. This entry is derived from a study of T cell changes during pregnancy in multiple sclerosis. The method was immunoSEQ multiplex PCR; TCRdb's version includes in-frame clones alone and lacks a portion of them. The sample shows 100,000 or so clones, around nine tenths of them seen only once. V gave up 0 bases and J gave up 5 bases; unmatched junction bases: 7. The CDR3 loop spans 15 amino acids. Germline V gene data show CDR1 as GTSNPN and CDR2 as SVGIG (reference sequence). The TCR originated in a female donor in good health, enrolled as a control in a pregnancy study. The rearrangement links TRBV30 to TRBJ2-3; 8 bases fit TRBD2. Sequenced material: peripheral blood, taken in the second trimester of pregnancy. The DNA of the CDR3 is TGTGCCTGGAGTGTCCTAGCGGGTGAGGGAGATACGCAGTATTTT. Translated, it gives CAWSVLAGEGDTQYF. The full variable domain, in which reference TRBV30 and TRBJ2-3 provide the parts outside the CDR3, is SQTIHQWPATLVQPVGSPLSLECTVEGTSNPNLYWYRQAAGRGLQLLFYSVGIGQISSEVPQNLSASRPQDRQFILSSKKLLLSDSGFYLCAWSVLAGEGDTQYFGPGTRLTVL.